What follows describes a single T cell receptor (beta chain). In the authors' workflow: Reference gene primer amplification gave nucleated cell count estimates. TCRdb's table, derived via immunoSEQ multiplex PCR, lists solely in-frame clones and lacks some. V and J calls and clone size follow that table, whereas D and trimming were derived from the DNA. The repertoire includes around 300,000 clones, about 93% of them detected once, and under 7% sits in the top ten. Germline assignment: CDR1 SEHNR and CDR2 FQNEAQ (reference sequence). The CDR3 is made up of 15 amino acids. V was clipped by 4 bases and J by 6 bases; unmatched bases: 7. These data are taken from a study of blood T cell repertoires in COVID-19.

This TCR was sampled from a woman younger than 45 with COVID-19, enrolled during active disease. The J gene is TRBJ2-7, the V gene TRBV7-9; 12 nucleotides align to TRBD1. Sequencing input: peripheral blood. The CDR3 is CASSWPGQGASEQYF. Written as DNA, the CDR3 is TGTGCCAGCAGCTGGCCGGGACAGGGGGCTTCCGAGCAGTACTTC.